The 5 T cell receptor beta chains below come from one sample, sequenced in a study of shared clonotypes between healthy human individuals (dated by TCRdb to 2018 to 2021). The method was the immunoSEQ multiplex PCR assay. As stored in TCRdb, this immuneACCESS dataset retains in-frame rearrangements with V and J assigned. A fraction of the clones does not appear; measured against another copy, unresolved V genes explain less than half of the discrepancy, and the remainder lacks a known reason. The sample table lists around 2.5 million clones, 90% to 95% of them with a count of one. Of the sample, 0.36% falls within the top ten clones. The sequenced material came from naive CD4+ T cells from PBMCs. The cell subset or site label, as the study defines it: CD45RA+ positively selected. Receptors originate from a man in his late teens or twenties in good health. Some clones in this sample may be carry-over from other donors' samples.

The V call is TRBV5-1, the J call TRBJ1-4; D is ambiguous. V lost 4 bases, J lost 4 bases, and 11 bases lay in between. Germline loops: CDR1 SGHRS, CDR2 YFSETQ. The CDR3 is made up of 14 amino acids. The CDR3 nucleotides are TGCGCCAGCAGCCCGGACTGGTTTAATGAAAAACTGTTTTTT. It specifies CASSPDWFNEKLFF.

The rearrangement joins TRBV5-5 to TRBJ2-7, with 10 bases lining up with TRBD1. V gave up 6 bases and J gave up 2 bases; unmatched junction bases: 5. The CDR3 runs to 14 residues. CDR1 is SGHKS, CDR2 YYEKEE, per germline (reference sequence). CDR3 nucleotide sequence: TGTGCCAGCACCCCGACAGGGGGCACCTACGAGCAGTACTTC. It specifies CASTPTGGTYEQYF.

The V and J genes are TRBV5-1 and TRBJ2-7; tentatively, D is TRBD2 (7 bases). V was shortened by 2 bases and J by 1 base, with 13 bases between the two germline ends. Germline-derived CDR1 and CDR2 are SGHRS and YFSETQ. The CDR3 has 15 amino acids. The CDR3 DNA reads TGCGCCAGCAGCTTTGGCGCGGGGGCTTCCTACGAGCAGTACTTC. It specifies CASSFGAGASYEQYF.

The chain carries TRBV9 and TRBJ2-2, with D perhaps given as TRBD1 or TRBD2 (5 bases each). Germline V CDR1 and CDR2: SGDLS, YYNGEE. Trimming removed 8 bases from V and 3 bases from J, with 14 bases in between. The CDR3 is 14 residues long. CDR3 in amino acids: CASSPGRYTGELFF. In DNA form, the CDR3 reads TGTGCCAGTTCCCCGGGACGGTACACCGGGGAGCTGTTTTTT.

The chain joins TRBV7-8 to TRBJ2-2; 9 bases line up with TRBD1. CDR1 and CDR2 from the germline V gene are SGHVS and FQNEAQ. The junction had 3 bases not matched to a gene; V was cut back by 6 bases and J by 4 bases. The CDR3 sequence is 14 residues long. CDR3 nucleotide sequence: TGTGCCAGCAGAACGACAGGGGGCACCGGGGAGCTGTTTTTT. Translation: CASRTTGGTGELFF.